This TCR beta chain was captured in a study of cytomegalovirus exposure and HLA in healthy donors. The CDR3 length is 14 residues. Looked up from germline, CDR1 is SGHAT and CDR2 is FQNNGV. V was clipped by 4 bases and J by 0 bases, with 10 bases between them. The PCR used 60 Vbeta and 13 Jbeta primers. Measured with immunoSEQ multiplex PCR; TCRdb has only the in-frame clones, and not every one. This repertoire comprises about 50,000 clones; its ten largest clones make up under 1.4%. The rearrangement uses TRBV11-2 and TRBJ2-7, with a possible D match to TRBD2 (6 bases). The sequencing input was PBMCs. The source of this sequence is a woman in her 40s in good health and CMV-seronegative. Here the CDR3 DNA reads TGTGCCAGCAGCTCCGGACTAATCTCCTACGAGCAGTACTTC. This codes for CASSSGLISYEQYF.